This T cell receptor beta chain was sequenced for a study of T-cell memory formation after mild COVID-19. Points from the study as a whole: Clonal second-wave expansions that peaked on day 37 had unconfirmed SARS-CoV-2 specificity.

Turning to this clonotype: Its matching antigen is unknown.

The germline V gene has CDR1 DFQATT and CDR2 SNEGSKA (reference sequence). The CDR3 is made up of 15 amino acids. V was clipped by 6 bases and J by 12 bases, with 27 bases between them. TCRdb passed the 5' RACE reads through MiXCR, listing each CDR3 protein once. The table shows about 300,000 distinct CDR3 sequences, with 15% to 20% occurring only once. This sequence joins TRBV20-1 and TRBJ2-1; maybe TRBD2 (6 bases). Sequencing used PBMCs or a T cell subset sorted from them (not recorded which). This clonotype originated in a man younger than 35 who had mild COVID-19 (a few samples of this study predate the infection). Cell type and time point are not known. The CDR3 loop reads CSARIMGVGFGGQFF. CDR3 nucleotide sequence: TGCAGTGCCCGGATAATGGGGGTGGGCTTCGGGGGGCAGTTCTTC.